Listed here are 32 T cell receptor beta chains from one sample, sequenced in a study of graft-versus-host responses after intestinal transplantation. Using immunoSEQ multiplex PCR, the repertoire was profiled, and TCRdb retains in-frame clones only, with some absent. Here the sample spans roughly 69,000 clones, roughly 90% being singletons. The material sequenced was bone marrow, taken 734 days after intestinal transplantation. The receptors come from a human patient who received an intestinal transplant, so some T cells may come from the graft donor.

V usage is TRBV11-2 and J usage is TRBJ1-2; TRBD1 might be the D (5 bases). Germline CDR1 reads SGHAT; CDR2 reads FQNNGV. V was cut by 5 bases and J by 4 bases, with 17 bases left in between. The CDR3 runs 15 residues. DNA for the CDR3: TGTGCCAGCAGCCCCTGGCCGGACACTCTCTATGGCTACACCTTC. This gives the protein CASSPWPDTLYGYTF.

V is TRBV9 and J is TRBJ2-7, with D hard to call. The CDR3 is made up of 11 amino acids. Germline CDR1 SGDLS, CDR2 YYNGEE. V was clipped by 2 bases and J by 6 bases, with 6 bases between them. The CDR3 bases are TGTGCCAGCAGCGTCCCATTCGAGCAGTACTTC. This translates into CASSVPFEQYF.

The chain recombines TRBV6-5 with TRBJ1-1; 11 positions agree with TRBD1. CDR1 and CDR2 from the germline V gene are MNHEY and SVGAGI. The CDR3 consists of 14 residues. V gave up 5 bases and J gave up 4 bases; unmatched junction bases: 3. The CDR3 protein is CASSAGTGGTEAFF. The CDR3 bases are TGTGCCAGCAGTGCCGGGACAGGGGGCACTGAAGCTTTCTTT.

The chain links TRBV7-9 to TRBJ1-6; possibly TRBD1 for D (5 bases). The germline CDR1 and CDR2 sequences are SEHNR and FQNEAQ (reference sequence). There are 15 residues in the CDR3. V gave up 2 bases and J gave up 9 bases, with 14 bases separating them. CDR3 in amino acids: CASSLYIVQGSPLHF. CDR3 DNA sequence: TGTGCCAGCAGCTTATATATCGTGCAGGGTTCACCCCTCCACTTT.

The rearrangement links TRBV4-1 to TRBJ2-7, with 10 nucleotides matching TRBD1. Germline values: CDR1 MGHRA, CDR2 YSYEKL. V lost 1 base to trimming and J lost 1 base; unmatched junction nucleotides: 13. The length of the CDR3 is 19 residues. The CDR3 nucleotides read TGCGCCAGCAGCCAAGTTACGACAGGGGGCTATAGCGGGTCCTACGAGCAGTACTTC. Translation: CASSQVTTGGYSGSYEQYF.

The rearrangement joins TRBV4-1 to TRBJ1-5, with D unclear. With 3 bases removed from V and 6 bases from J, the gap between germline ends came to 18 bases. This CDR3 comprises 16 residues. In germline, CDR1 is MGHRA, CDR2 YSYEKL. The CDR3, as DNA: TGCGCCAGCAGCCAGGGAAACGGGAAAAGGAGTCAGCCCCAGCATTTT. It encodes CASSQGNGKRSQPQHF.

The rearrangement joins TRBV5-4 to TRBJ2-2, with 10 positions matching TRBD1. This CDR3 is built from 14 residues. Trimming removed 3 bases from V and 4 bases from J; junction bases left unmatched: 0. Germline V gene data show CDR1 as SGHNT and CDR2 as YYREEE (reference sequence). The CDR3: CASSWDRGTGELFF. The CDR3, as DNA: TGTGCCAGCAGCTGGGACAGGGGCACCGGGGAGCTGTTTTTT.

The chain is built from TRBV18 and TRBJ1-2, with D perhaps TRBD1 (5 bases). The CDR3 contains 13 residues. V dropped 4 bases and J dropped 7 bases, with 13 bases sitting between them. CDR1 KGHSH and CDR2 LQKENI come from the germline V gene. CDR3 DNA: TGTGCCAGCTCACATGGACACAGGCCTGGCTACACCTTC. Translation gives CASSHGHRPGYTF.

The chain has TRBV18 and TRBJ2-7; D is uncertain. The CDR3 sequence is 15 residues long. Trimming pared 3 bases from V and 4 bases from J, leaving 16 bases between. CDR1 and CDR2 (germline): KGHSH, LQKENI. CDR3 loop: CASSPALATGYEQYF. CDR3 in DNA: TGTGCCAGCTCACCTGCCCTTGCCACCGGGTACGAGCAGTACTTC.

This chain connects TRBV15 to TRBJ1-1, with TRBD1 identical over 8 bases. The germline V gene encodes CDR1 LNHNV and CDR2 YYDKDF (reference sequence). The CDR3 consists of 17 residues. The J segment lost 0 bases and the V segment lost 6 bases, leaving 12 bases of the junction unmatched. In DNA form, the CDR3 reads TGTGCCACCAGTGGGACAGGCCTGGGACGCATGAACACTGAAGCTTTCTTT. This codes for CATSGTGLGRMNTEAFF.

V and J are TRBV18 and TRBJ2-3; a possible D gene is TRBD1 (6 bases). The CDR3 is 19 amino acids. V was cut by 3 bases and J by 0 bases, with 22 bases left in between. CDR1 and CDR2 from the germline V gene are KGHSH and LQKENI. The chain's CDR3 is CASSPRRNRVLTSTDTQYF. CDR3 nucleotide sequence: TGTGCCAGCTCACCTCGTCGAAACAGGGTCCTAACAAGCACAGATACGCAGTATTTT.

The chain employs TRBV4-1 and TRBJ1-3; 7 positions match TRBD1. Trimming removed 2 bases from V and 0 bases from J; junction bases left unmatched: 7. This CDR3 is 17 amino acids long. Germline V CDR1 and CDR2: MGHRA, YSYEKL. CDR3 DNA sequence: TGCGCCAGCAGCCAACCCCTCGGACAGGTCTCTGGAAACACCATATATTTT. Translated: CASSQPLGQVSGNTIYF.

This chain joins TRBV5-1 and TRBJ2-2, with D maybe TRBD2 (5 bases). The length of the CDR3 is 16 residues. Germline values: CDR1 SGHRS, CDR2 YFSETQ. V lost 2 bases and J 0 bases, leaving 11 bases between the germline ends. The CDR3 bases are TGCGCCAGCAGCTTCGGACTGACAACGAACACCGGGGAGCTGTTTTTT. This translates into CASSFGLTTNTGELFF. The variable domain in full, completed from reference TRBV5-1 and TRBJ2-2, reads KAGVTQTPRYLIKTRGQQVTLSCSPISGHRSVSWYQQTPGQGLQFLFEYFSETQRNKGNFPGRFSGRQFSNSRSEMNVSTLELGDSALYLCASSFGLTTNTGELFFGEGSRLTVL.

Of note for this clone: One end of the junction does not line up with germline, which may come from a read error. The J gene is TRBJ2-1, the V gene TRBV6-5; D is undetermined. There are 12 residues in the CDR3. Germline V gene sequence: CDR1 MNHEY, CDR2 SVGAGI. CDR3 in amino acids: CASSYPDKEQFF. CDR3 DNA: TGTGCCAGCAGTTACCCCGACAAAGAGCAGTTCTTC.

The genes are TRBV11-2 and TRBJ2-7; 11 positions agree with TRBD2. V lost 1 base and J lost 4; bases outside the gene matches: 9. In germline, CDR1 is SGHAT, CDR2 FQNNGV. The CDR3 has 17 residues. CDR3 in amino acids: CASSLVKWSSGRYEQYF. In DNA, the CDR3 is TGTGCCAGCAGCTTAGTTAAGTGGTCTAGCGGGAGGTACGAGCAGTACTTC.

The genes are TRBV6-5 and TRBJ2-2, with TRBD2 matching 7 bases. Losses at the gene ends were 10 bases for V and 2 bases for J; bases not matched to a gene: 7. The germline V gene encodes CDR1 MNHEY and CDR2 SVGAGI. The CDR3 is 14 amino acids. The CDR3 protein is CATSSGVNTGELFF. DNA of the CDR3: TGTGCCACCTCTAGCGGAGTAAACACCGGGGAGCTGTTTTTT.

The V and J genes are TRBV19 and TRBJ2-1; D not certain. Trimming removed 6 bases from V and 6 bases from J, with 12 bases in between. The CDR3 is 13 amino acids. Germline V lookup: CDR1 LNHDA, CDR2 SQIVND (reference sequence). In nucleotides, the CDR3 is TGTGCCAGTAGGGTTGGTGGGTCCAATGAGCAGTTCTTC. Protein: CASRVGGSNEQFF.

The V and J genes are TRBV5-1 and TRBJ2-2, with D unresolved. Looked up from germline, CDR1 is SGHRS and CDR2 is YFSETQ. V gave up 1 base and J gave up 8 bases, with 15 bases separating them. This CDR3 is built from 15 residues. The CDR3: CASSLYVDEPGELFF. CDR3 coding DNA: TGCGCCAGCAGCTTGTACGTCGACGAACCGGGGGAGCTGTTTTTT.

As for this clone: This CDR3 is also generated by other DNA sequences in the sample. V is TRBV4-1 and J is TRBJ2-7; no firm D call. Germline lookup yields CDR1 MGHRA and CDR2 YSYEKL. Trimming took off 0 bases at V and 2 bases at J, with 8 bases between the two ends. CDR3 length: 14 amino acids. Here the CDR3 DNA reads TGCGCCAGCAGCCAAGACCCCGGGCCCTACGAGCAGTACTTC. It yields the protein CASSQDPGPYEQYF.

The chain employs TRBV19 and TRBJ2-7; 10 bases are shared with TRBD1. Germline V gene data show CDR1 as LNHDA and CDR2 as SQIVND (reference sequence). CDR3 length: 18 amino acids. The junction had 13 bases not matched to a gene; V was cut back by 3 bases and J by 2 bases. The CDR3 nucleotides read TGTGCCAGTAGTATGGCGGGGGCTGGGGACAGGGGTCCCTACGAGCAGTACTTC. It specifies CASSMAGAGDRGPYEQYF. The complete variable domain, with remaining parts taken from reference TRBV19 and TRBJ2-7, reads DGGITQSPKYLFRKEGQNVTLSCEQNLNHDAMYWYRQDPGQGLRLIYYSQIVNDFQKGDIAEGYSVSREKKESFPLTVTSAQKNPTAFYLCASSMAGAGDRGPYEQYFGPGTRLTVT.

V is TRBV4-2 and J is TRBJ1-6, with TRBD1 matching 9 bases. Germline CDR1 LGHNA, CDR2 YNFKEQ. The CDR3 extends over 16 amino acids. After removal of 3 bases from V and 8 bases from J, the junction contained 8 bases not matched to a gene. CDR3 DNA sequence: TGTGCCAGCAGCCACCCCCGGGACAGGGAAGATTCACCCCTCCACTTT. Its protein is CASSHPRDREDSPLHF.

V and J are TRBV7-3 and TRBJ2-2; TRBD2 matches 11 bases. With V trimmed by 4 bases and J by 4 bases, 5 bases remained unmatched. CDR1 is SGHTA and CDR2 is FQGTGA in the germline V gene. This CDR3 spans 16 amino acids. CDR3 region: CASSSLAGGTTGELFF. CDR3 in DNA: TGTGCCAGCAGCTCATTAGCGGGGGGGACCACCGGGGAGCTGTTTTTT.

The chain uses TRBV4-2 and TRBJ1-2; no firm D call. The CDR3 sequence is 16 residues long. Germline V lookup: CDR1 LGHNA, CDR2 YNFKEQ. Trimming removed 1 base at V and 2 bases at J, with 14 bases between. For the CDR3, the DNA is TGTGCCAGCAGCCAAGGCCTTCGCGGGGAGAACTATGGCTACACCTTC. Its translation is CASSQGLRGENYGYTF.

The V call is TRBV6-1, the J call TRBJ2-3; 7 bases are shared with TRBD1. Looked up from germline, CDR1 is MNHNS and CDR2 is SASEGT. The CDR3 totals 14 residues. The trim removed 6 bases at V and 2 bases at J, leaving 5 bases unmatched. The CDR3 loop is CASRSTGTTDTQYF. The CDR3 DNA is TGTGCCAGCAGGTCGACAGGGACCACAGATACGCAGTATTTT.

This clone was seen a handful of times. The chain is built from TRBV6-8 and TRBJ2-5; perhaps TRBD1 as D (5 bases). V lost 6 bases, J lost 3 bases, and 17 bases lay in between. This CDR3 has 15 amino acids. Germline V gene sequence: CDR1 MNHGY, CDR2 SAAAGT. In DNA form, the CDR3 reads TGTGCCAGCAGAACCAGGGTATTTGGGAAAGAGACCCAGTACTTC. It translates to CASRTRVFGKETQYF.

Regarding this clone: Additional DNA sequences in this sample encode the identical CDR3. The rearrangement joins TRBV4-1 to TRBJ2-7, with 7 bases fitting TRBD1. The germline V gene encodes CDR1 MGHRA and CDR2 YSYEKL. With 0 bases clipped from V and 2 bases from J, the junction kept 4 bases outside the gene matches. The CDR3 is made up of 15 amino acids. The chain's CDR3 is CASSQDRDSPYEQYF. CDR3 in DNA: TGCGCCAGCAGCCAAGATCGGGACAGCCCCTACGAGCAGTACTTC.

The chain is built from TRBV11-2 and TRBJ2-3, with D perhaps TRBD2 (6 bases). The CDR3 spans 13 residues. V was pared by 1 base and J by 9 bases, with 11 bases between. Germline assignment: CDR1 SGHAT and CDR2 FQNNGV. The CDR3 DNA reads TGTGCCAGCAGCTTAGGGACTACCGGAACGCAGTATTTT. Its translation: CASSLGTTGTQYF. Complete variable domain (other parts from reference TRBV11-2 and TRBJ2-3): EAGVAQSPRYKIIEKRQSVAFWCNPISGHATLYWYQQILGQGPKLLIQFQNNGVVDDSQLPKDRFSAERLKGVDSTLKIQPAKLEDSAVYLCASSLGTTGTQYFGPGTRLTVL.

The chain couples TRBV6-1 to TRBJ2-1; D remains unclear. The V and J ends lost 2 bases and 9 bases respectively, with 8 bases between them. The germline V gene has CDR1 MNHNS and CDR2 SASEGT. CDR3 length: 12 residues. DNA for the CDR3: TGTGCCAGCAGTGAATTCGGCAGTGAGCAGTTCTTC. Its translation is CASSEFGSEQFF.

This clone is a singleton in its sample. The chain employs TRBV10-3 and TRBJ2-1, with a tentative D call TRBD1 (6 bases). The V end lost 4 bases, the J end lost 5 bases, and 9 bases lay between the germline ends. This CDR3 contains 13 residues. The germline CDR1 and CDR2 sequences are ENHRY and SYGVKD. The CDR3, as DNA: TGTGCCATCAGTGGGGCAGGGGACAATGAGCAGTTCTTC. Its protein product is CAISGAGDNEQFF.

The chain has TRBV5-1 and TRBJ2-4, with 9 bases matching TRBD2. The CDR3 has 18 residues. CDR1 and CDR2 (germline): SGHRS, YFSETQ. Unmatched junction bases numbered 12, after V lost 4 bases and J lost 1 base. The CDR3 spells CASSDAAGGPGAKNIQYF. DNA for the CDR3: TGCGCCAGCAGCGATGCGGCGGGGGGGCCAGGGGCCAAAAACATTCAGTACTTC.

This clone was recorded a few times. The chain combines TRBV7-9 with TRBJ2-3, with a weak D call TRBD1 (6 bases). The CDR3 length is 14 residues. The V gene lost 3 bases and the J gene lost 1 base, with 8 bases spanning the gap. From germline, CDR1 is SEHNR and CDR2 FQNEAQ (reference sequence). CDR3 amino acids: CASSFRGGTDTQYF. The CDR3, as DNA: TGTGCCAGCAGCTTCAGGGGAGGCACAGATACGCAGTATTTT.

This chain joins TRBV9 and TRBJ2-1; 8 bases are a match to TRBD2. Germline loops: CDR1 SGDLS, CDR2 YYNGEE. This CDR3 is built from 15 residues. Trimming cost V 3 bases and J 2 bases; bases outside gene matches: 4. Here the CDR3 DNA reads TGTGCCAGCAGCGCGCGGGGGGCGCCCTACAATGAGCAGTTCTTC. This codes for CASSARGAPYNEQFF.